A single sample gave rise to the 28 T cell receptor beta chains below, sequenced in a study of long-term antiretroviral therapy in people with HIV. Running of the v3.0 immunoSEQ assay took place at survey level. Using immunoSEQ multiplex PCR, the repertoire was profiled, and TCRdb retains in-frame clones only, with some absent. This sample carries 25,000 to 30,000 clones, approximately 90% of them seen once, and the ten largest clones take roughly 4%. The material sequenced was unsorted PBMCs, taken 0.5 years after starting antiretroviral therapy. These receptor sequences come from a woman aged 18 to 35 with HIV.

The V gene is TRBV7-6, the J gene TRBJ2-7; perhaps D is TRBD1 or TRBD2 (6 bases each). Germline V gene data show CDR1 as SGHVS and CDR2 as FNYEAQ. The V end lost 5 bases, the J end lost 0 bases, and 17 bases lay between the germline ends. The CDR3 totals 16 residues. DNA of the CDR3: TGTGCCAGCAGCCGGGGGAGCCAGGGGATCTCCTACGAGCAGTACTTC. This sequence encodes CASSRGSQGISYEQYF.

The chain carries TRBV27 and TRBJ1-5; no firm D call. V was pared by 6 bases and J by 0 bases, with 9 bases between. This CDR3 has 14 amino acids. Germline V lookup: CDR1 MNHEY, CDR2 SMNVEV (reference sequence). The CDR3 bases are TGTGCCAGCAGCTATGATTATAGCAATCAGCCCCAGCATTTT. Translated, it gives CASSYDYSNQPQHF.

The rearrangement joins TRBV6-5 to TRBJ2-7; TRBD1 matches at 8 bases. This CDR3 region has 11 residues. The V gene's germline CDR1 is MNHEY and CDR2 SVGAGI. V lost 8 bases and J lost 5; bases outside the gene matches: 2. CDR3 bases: TGTGCCAGCGGACAGGGTAACGAGCAGTACTTC. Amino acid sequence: CASGQGNEQYF.

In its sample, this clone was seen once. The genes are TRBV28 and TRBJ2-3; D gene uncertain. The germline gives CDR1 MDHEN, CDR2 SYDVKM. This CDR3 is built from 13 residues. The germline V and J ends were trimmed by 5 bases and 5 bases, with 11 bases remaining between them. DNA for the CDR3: TGTGCCAGCAGTCCGACGCCTGGAGATACGCAGTATTTT. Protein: CASSPTPGDTQYF.

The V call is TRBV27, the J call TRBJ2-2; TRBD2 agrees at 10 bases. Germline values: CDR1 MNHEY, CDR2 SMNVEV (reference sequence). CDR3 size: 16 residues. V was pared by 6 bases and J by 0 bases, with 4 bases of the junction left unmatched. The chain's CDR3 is CASSPTSGANTGELFF. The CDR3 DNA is TGTGCCAGCAGCCCCACTAGCGGGGCGAACACCGGGGAGCTGTTTTTT.

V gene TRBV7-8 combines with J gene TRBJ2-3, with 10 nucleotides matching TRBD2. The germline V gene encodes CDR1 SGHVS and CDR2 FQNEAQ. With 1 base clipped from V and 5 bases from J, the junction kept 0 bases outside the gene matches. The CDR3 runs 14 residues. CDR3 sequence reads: CASSLGLAGDTQYF. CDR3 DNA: TGTGCCAGCAGCTTAGGACTAGCGGGAGATACGCAGTATTTT.

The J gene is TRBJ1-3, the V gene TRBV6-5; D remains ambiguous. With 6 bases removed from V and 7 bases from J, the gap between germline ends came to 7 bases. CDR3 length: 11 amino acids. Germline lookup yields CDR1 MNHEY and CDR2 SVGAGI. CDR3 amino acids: CASRRSNTIYF. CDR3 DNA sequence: TGTGCCAGCAGACGTTCGAACACCATATATTTT.

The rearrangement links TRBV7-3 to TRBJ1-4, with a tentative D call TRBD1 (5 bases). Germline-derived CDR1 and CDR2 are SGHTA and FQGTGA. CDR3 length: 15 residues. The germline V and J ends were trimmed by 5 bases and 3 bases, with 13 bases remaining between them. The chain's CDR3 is CASSLTGGSNEKLFF. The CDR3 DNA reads TGTGCCAGCAGCCTCACCGGGGGATCTAATGAAAAACTGTTTTTT.

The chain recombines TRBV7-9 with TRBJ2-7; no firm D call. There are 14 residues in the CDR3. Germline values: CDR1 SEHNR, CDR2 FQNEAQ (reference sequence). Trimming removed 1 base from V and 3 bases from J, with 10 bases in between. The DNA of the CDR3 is TGTGCCAGCAGCTTAGAAAAGTTCGGCTACGAGCAGTACTTC. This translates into CASSLEKFGYEQYF. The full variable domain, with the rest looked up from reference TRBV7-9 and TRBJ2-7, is DTGVSQNPRHKITKRGQNVTFRCDPISEHNRLYWYRQTLGQGPEFLTYFQNEAQLEKSRLLSDRFSAERPKGSFSTLEIQRTEQGDSAMYLCASSLEKFGYEQYFGPGTRLTVT.

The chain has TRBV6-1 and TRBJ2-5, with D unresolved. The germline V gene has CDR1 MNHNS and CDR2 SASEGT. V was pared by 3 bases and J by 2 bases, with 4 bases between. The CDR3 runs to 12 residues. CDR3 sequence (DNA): TGTGCCAGCAGTGAGTTGCAAGAGACCCAGTACTTC. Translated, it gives CASSELQETQYF.

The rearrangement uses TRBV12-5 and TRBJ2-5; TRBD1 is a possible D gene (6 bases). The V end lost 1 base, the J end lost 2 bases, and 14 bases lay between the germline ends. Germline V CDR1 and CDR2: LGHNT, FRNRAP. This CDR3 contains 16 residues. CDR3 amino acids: CASGLDEQGTQETQYF. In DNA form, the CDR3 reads TGTGCTAGTGGTTTGGACGAACAGGGTACGCAAGAGACCCAGTACTTC. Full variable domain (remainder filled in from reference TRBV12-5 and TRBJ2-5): DARVTQTPRHKVTEMGQEVTMRCQPILGHNTVFWYRQTMMQGLELLAYFRNRAPLDDSGMPKDRFSAEMPDATLATLKIQPSEPRDSAVYFCASGLDEQGTQETQYFGPGTRLLVL.

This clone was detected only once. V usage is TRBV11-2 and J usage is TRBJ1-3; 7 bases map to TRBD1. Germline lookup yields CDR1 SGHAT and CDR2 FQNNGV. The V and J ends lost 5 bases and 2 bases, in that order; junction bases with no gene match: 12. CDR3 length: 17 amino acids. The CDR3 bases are TGTGCCAGCAGCCCTCGGACAGGCCCGCCGGCTGGAAACACCATATATTTT. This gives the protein CASSPRTGPPAGNTIYF. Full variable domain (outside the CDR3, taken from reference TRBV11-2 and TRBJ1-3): EAGVAQSPRYKIIEKRQSVAFWCNPISGHATLYWYQQILGQGPKLLIQFQNNGVVDDSQLPKDRFSAERLKGVDSTLKIQPAKLEDSAVYLCASSPRTGPPAGNTIYFGEGSWLTVV.

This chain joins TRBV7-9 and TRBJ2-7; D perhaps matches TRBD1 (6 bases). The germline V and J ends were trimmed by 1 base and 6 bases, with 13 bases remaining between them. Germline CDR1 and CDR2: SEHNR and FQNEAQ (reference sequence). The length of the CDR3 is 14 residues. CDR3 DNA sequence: TGTGCCAGCAGCTTAGGGGGCCTGGGGGCCGAGCAGTACTTC. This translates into CASSLGGLGAEQYF.

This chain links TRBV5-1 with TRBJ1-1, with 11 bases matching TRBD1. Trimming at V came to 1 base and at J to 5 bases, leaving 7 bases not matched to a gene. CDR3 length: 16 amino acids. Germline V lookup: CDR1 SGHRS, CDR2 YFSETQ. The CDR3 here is CASSLRGTGGRTEAFF. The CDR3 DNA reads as TGCGCCAGCAGCTTGAGAGGGACAGGGGGGAGAACTGAAGCTTTCTTT.

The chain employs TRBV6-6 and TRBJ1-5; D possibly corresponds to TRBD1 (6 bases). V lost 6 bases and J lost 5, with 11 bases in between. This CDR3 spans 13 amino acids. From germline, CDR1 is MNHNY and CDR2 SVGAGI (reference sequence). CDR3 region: CASRRGVDQPQHF. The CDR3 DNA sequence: TGTGCCAGCAGAAGGGGGGTGGATCAGCCCCAGCATTTT.

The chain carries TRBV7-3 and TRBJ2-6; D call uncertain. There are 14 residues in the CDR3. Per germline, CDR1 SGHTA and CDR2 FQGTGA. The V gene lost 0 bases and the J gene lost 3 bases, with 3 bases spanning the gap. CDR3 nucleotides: TGTGCCAGCAGCTTAACTAGTGGGGCCAACGTCCTGACTTTC. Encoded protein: CASSLTSGANVLTF.

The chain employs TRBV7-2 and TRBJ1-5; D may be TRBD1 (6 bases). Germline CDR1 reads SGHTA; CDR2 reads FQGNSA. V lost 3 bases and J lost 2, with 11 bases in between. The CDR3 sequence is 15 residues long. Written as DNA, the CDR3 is TGTGCCAGCAGCTTGGGACAACGGGGCAATCAGCCCCAGCATTTT. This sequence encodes CASSLGQRGNQPQHF.

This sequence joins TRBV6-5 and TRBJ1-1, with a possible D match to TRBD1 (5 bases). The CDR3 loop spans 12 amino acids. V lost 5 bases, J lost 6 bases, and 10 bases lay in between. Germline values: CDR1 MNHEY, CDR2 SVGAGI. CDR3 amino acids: CASSPSGAEAFF. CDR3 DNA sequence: TGTGCCAGCAGTCCTTCGGGGGCTGAAGCTTTCTTT.

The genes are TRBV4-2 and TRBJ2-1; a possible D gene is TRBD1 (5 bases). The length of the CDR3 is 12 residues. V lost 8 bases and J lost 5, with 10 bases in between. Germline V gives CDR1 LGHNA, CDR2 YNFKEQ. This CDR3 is CASQGTNNEQFF. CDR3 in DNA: TGTGCCAGCCAGGGCACAAACAATGAGCAGTTCTTC.

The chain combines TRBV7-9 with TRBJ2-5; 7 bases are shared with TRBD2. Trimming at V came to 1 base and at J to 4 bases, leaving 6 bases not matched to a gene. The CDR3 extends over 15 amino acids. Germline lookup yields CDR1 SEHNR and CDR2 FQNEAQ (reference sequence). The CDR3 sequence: CASSLGGGNRETQYF. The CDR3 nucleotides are TGTGCCAGCAGCTTAGGGGGGGGGAATCGAGAGACCCAGTACTTC.

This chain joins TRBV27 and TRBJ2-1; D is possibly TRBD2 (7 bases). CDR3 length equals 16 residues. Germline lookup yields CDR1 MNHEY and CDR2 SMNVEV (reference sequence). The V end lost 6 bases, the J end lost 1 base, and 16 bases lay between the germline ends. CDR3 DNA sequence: TGTGCCAGCAGGCCCCTAGGGGGGGGGTCCTACAATGAGCAGTTCTTC. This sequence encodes CASRPLGGGSYNEQFF.

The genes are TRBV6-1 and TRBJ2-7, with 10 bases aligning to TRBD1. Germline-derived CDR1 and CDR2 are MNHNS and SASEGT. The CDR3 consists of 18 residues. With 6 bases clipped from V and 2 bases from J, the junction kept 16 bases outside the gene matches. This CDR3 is CASRERPGTGVNAYEQYF. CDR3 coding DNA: TGTGCCAGCAGAGAACGTCCCGGGACAGGGGTGAATGCCTACGAGCAGTACTTC.

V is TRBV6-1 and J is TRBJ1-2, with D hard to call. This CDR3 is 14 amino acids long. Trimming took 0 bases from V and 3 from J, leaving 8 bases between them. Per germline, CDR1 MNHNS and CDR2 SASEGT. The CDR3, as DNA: TGTGCCAGCAGTGAAGCGGGCTGGGACTATGGCTACACCTTC. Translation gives CASSEAGWDYGYTF.

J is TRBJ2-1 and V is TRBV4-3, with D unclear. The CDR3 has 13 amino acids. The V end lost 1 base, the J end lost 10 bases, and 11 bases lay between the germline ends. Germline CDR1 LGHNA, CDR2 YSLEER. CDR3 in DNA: TGCGCCAGCAGCCAAGCTGGAACAGTAGAGCAGTTCTTC. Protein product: CASSQAGTVEQFF.

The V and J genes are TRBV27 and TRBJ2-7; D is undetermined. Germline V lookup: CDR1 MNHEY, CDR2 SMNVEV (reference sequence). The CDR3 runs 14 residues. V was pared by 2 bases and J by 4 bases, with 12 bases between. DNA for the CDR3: TGTGCCAGCAGTTTAGGGCGCCTGAAATACGAGCAGTACTTC. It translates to CASSLGRLKYEQYF.

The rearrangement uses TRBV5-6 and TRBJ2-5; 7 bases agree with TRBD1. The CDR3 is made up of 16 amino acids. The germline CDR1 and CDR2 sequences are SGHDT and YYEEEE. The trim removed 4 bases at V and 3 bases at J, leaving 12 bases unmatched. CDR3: CASSRTQQGLEETQYF. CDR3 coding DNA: TGTGCCAGCAGCCGAACTCAACAGGGGCTGGAAGAGACCCAGTACTTC.

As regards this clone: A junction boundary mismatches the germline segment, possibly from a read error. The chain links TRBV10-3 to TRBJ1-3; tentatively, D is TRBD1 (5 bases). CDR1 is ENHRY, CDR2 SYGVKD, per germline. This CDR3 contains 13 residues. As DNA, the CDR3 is TGTGCCATCAGTGACGCAACCGGGACGGCCGCAGATTTT. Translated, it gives CAISDATGTAADF.

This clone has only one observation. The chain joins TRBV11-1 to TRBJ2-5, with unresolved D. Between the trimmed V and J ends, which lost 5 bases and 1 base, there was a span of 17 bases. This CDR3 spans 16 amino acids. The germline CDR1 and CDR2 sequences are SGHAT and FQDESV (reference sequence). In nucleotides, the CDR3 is TGTGCCAGCAGCCCCCCCATAAGGGTTCCCCAAGAGACCCAGTACTTC. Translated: CASSPPIRVPQETQYF.